This is a list of T cell receptor beta chains from one sample in a study of cytomegalovirus exposure and HLA in healthy donors. The protocol was immunoSEQ multiplex PCR, while the TCRdb copy is restricted to in-frame clones and leaves out a portion. The table includes approximately 170,000 clones, around 81% detected once. The sample taken for sequencing was PBMCs. These receptors were collected from a middle-aged woman in good health and CMV-seronegative. CDR3s include the opening cysteine and the closing phenylalanine or tryptophan. The order of the fields is V gene, clone size, D gene, J gene, CDR3 DNA, CDR3 protein. D genes are given only for firm matches. Expanded clones get a size class; other rows say once, few or many, or leave the size out.

TRBV7-2,.,TRBD1,TRBJ2-6,TGTGCCAGCAGCTTGACCGGGACAGGGTCTGGGGCCAACGTCCTGACTTTC,CASSLTGTGSGANVLTF
TRBV6-1,few,.,TRBJ2-5,TGTGCCAGCAGGCACAATAACCTCGAAGAGACCCAGTACTTC,CASRHNNLEETQYF
TRBV21-1,.,.,TRBJ2-7,TGTGCCAGCAGCAAGGGGGGGGTTTACTACGAGCAGTACTTC,CASSKGGVYYEQYF
TRBV29-1,.,TRBD1,TRBJ2-7,TGCAGCGTTTGGAACAGGGGGTTCTCCTACGAGCAGTACTTC,CSVWNRGFSYEQYF
TRBV6-1,.,TRBD1,TRBJ2-1,TGTGCCAGCAGTGGGGGACAGGCCCAATACAATGAGCAGTTCTTC,CASSGGQAQYNEQFF
TRBV7-8,.,TRBD2,TRBJ2-7,TGTGCCAGCAGGCTAGCGGGAGCCTACGAGCAGTACTTC,CASRLAGAYEQYF
TRBV30,.,TRBD1,TRBJ1-6,TGTGCCTGGACCGGGACAGGGAATTCACCCCTCCACTTT,CAWTGTGNSPLHF
TRBV6-4,.,.,TRBJ2-1,TGTGCCAGCGGGCAGGGGTCCTACAATGAGCAGTTCTTC,CASGQGSYNEQFF
TRBV6-5,.,TRBD2,TRBJ2-1,TGTGCCAGCAGTTACGGGACTAGCGGGACTAATGAGCAGTTCTTC,CASSYGTSGTNEQFF
TRBV19,.,TRBD1,TRBJ2-1,TGTGCCAGTACCTCCCCGCGGACAGGGCACAATGAGCAGTTCTTC,CASTSPRTGHNEQFF
TRBV28,.,.,TRBJ1-5,TGTGCCAGCACTCCAGAGGTAGCGGACTCGCAGCCCCAGCATTTT,CASTPEVADSQPQHF
TRBV20-1,.,.,TRBJ2-1,TGCAGTGCTAGTCTGAGTGAGCAGTTCTTC,CSASLSEQFF
TRBV6-5,.,.,TRBJ2-1,TGTGCCAGCAGGATGGGACTCCTACACAATGAGCAGTTCTTC,CASRMGLLHNEQFF
TRBV7-9,.,.,TRBJ2-5,TGTGCCAGCAGCTTACTAGCGGAGACCCAGTACTTC,CASSLLAETQYF
TRBV5-1,.,TRBD1,TRBJ2-7,TGCGCCAGCAGCATGGGACAGGGCCCCTACGAGCAGTACTTC,CASSMGQGPYEQYF
TRBV2,few,TRBD2,TRBJ2-5,TGTGCCAGCAGTGAAGTCCTAGCGGCGAGGGAGACCCAGTACTTC,CASSEVLAARETQYF
TRBV5-1,.,.,TRBJ2-6,TGCGCCAGCAGCTCGACAGGATCTGGGGCCAACGTCCTGACTTTC,CASSSTGSGANVLTF
TRBV27,.,TRBD2,TRBJ2-7,TGTGCCAGCAGTTCCGGGGGGAGCGGGGTCCGTTACGAGCAGTACTTC,CASSSGGSGVRYEQYF